This T cell receptor (beta chain) was obtained from a study of OX40 agonist ivuxolimab in advanced cancers. Comments on this clone: What it binds is not known.

Whole-study results and caveats: Within 6 weeks, CD4+ and CD8+ blood T cells expanded clonally at 0.1 to 3.0 mg/kg.

Produced via immunoSEQ multiplex PCR; TCRdb's table is partial and in-frame only. The table has 70,000 to 100,000 clones, about 87% seen once; the top ten hold 7% to 8.5%. Sample: CD4+ or CD8+ T cells sorted from blood, taken in a trial of the OX40 agonist ivuxolimab. The sequence was obtained from an adult with an advanced solid tumor such as melanoma, head and neck, liver or kidney cancer.

CDR3: CASSVGGYSYEQYF. The CDR3 DNA reads as TGTGCCAGCAGCGTGGGGGGATACTCCTACGAGCAGTACTTC. This chain uses TRBV9 with TRBJ2-7; D might be TRBD2 (6 bases). Germline V gives CDR1 SGDLS, CDR2 YYNGEE. The CDR3 spans 14 residues. Trimming took off 2 bases at V and 0 bases at J, with 9 bases between the two ends.